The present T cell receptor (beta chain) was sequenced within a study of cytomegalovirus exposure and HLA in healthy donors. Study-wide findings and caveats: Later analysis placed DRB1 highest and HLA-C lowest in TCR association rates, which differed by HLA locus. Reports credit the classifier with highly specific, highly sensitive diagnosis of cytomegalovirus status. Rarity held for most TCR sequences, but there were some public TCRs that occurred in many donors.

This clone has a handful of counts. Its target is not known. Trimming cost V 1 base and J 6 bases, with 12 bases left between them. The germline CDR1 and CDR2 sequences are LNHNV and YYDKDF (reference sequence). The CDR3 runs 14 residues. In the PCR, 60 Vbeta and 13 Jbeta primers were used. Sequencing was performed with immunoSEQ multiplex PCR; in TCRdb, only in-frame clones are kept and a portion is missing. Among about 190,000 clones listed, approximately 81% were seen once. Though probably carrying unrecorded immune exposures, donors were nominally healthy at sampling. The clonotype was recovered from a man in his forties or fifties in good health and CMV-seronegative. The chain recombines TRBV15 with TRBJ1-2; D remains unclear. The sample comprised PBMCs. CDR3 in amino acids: CATSRGQGGDGYTF. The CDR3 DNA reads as TGTGCCACCAGCAGAGGGCAAGGAGGTGATGGCTACACCTTC.